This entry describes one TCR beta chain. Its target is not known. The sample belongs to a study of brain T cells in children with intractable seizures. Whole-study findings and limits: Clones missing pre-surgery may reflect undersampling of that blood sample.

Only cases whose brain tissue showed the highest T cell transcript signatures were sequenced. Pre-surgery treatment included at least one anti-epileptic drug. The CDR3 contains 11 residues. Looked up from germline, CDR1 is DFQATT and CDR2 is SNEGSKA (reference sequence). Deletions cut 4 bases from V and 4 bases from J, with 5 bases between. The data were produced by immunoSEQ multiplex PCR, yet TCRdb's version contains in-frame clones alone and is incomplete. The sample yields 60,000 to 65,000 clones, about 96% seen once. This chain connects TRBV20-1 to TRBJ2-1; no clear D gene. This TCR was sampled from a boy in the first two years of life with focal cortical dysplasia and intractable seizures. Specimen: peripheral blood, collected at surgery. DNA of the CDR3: TGCAGTGCTATAATATACAATGAGCAGTTCTTC. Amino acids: CSAIIYNEQFF.